This TCR beta chain was recovered during a study of cytomegalovirus exposure and HLA in healthy donors (dated by TCRdb to about 2017). Notes on the research overall: In an earlier analysis of about 560 of the donors, under 300 Gb of sequence data and some 120 million unique TCR beta sequences from 150 million to 200 million T cells were reported. About 280 gigabases of sequencing data and 70 million to 95 million unique TCR sequences made up an early release that covered several hundred HLA-typed donors. The genetic ancestry cluster associated with self-reported Caucasian donors included 81% of the roughly 400 genotyped donors. The aim of the study was to test whether cataloging public T cell receptors could identify signatures of past pathogen exposure. The study profiled the T cell repertoires of about 720 subjects by immunosequencing and related them to cytomegalovirus serostatus. A separate validation cohort of over 95 different subjects was used in addition to the roughly 700-subject first cohort. High-throughput TCR immunosequencing, statistical association of individual TCRs with disease status, and machine learning were combined to predict cytomegalovirus infection status. To study patterns of TCR occurrence, a later analysis re-analyzed previously published TCR beta repertoires from 700 or so donors and added high-resolution HLA genotyping. The later analysis used no new phenotypic data to find candidate immune exposures, relying instead on TCR beta sequences and their occurrence across donors. In an earlier analysis of 587 of the donors, high-throughput TCR beta sequencing was used to judge whether each TCR beta V gene segment behaved as functional or pseudogenic. Donor age, sex, ethnicity and CMV serostatus were compiled together with the repertoire data. A later genetic analysis took genome-wide SNP genotypes for about 55% of the 666 donors and used that subset as a discovery cohort. Every discovery cohort repertoire had been produced on one sequencing platform. Class I and class II HLA loci were covered by the typing at four-digit resolution. The number of typed donors differed by locus: about 620-640 for A, B, C, DRB1 and DQB1; 500 to 550 for DQA1; roughly 600 for DPA1; and around 490 for DPB1. Because of strong linkage in the cohort, roughly five DR-DQ haplotypes were treated as single units for association and clustering. Among 300 to 500 genotyped donors of the cohort, an average of around 250,000 unique TCR beta nucleotide sequences was sequenced per donor, of which 15% to 20% were non-productive.

Unmatched junction bases come to 6, with V trimmed by 2 bases and J by 5 bases. CDR1 and CDR2 were assigned from the germline V gene as MNHNS and SASEGT. Reading from cysteine to phenylalanine, the CDR3 counts 14 amino acids. Of the read, only the CDR3 DNA is kept; its 42 bases are in frame from base 1. The sample holds one count of this clone. The specificity of this receptor is unknown. No per-base quality is available; no much larger clone lies one base away. The library was made by the immunoSEQ multiplex PCR assay. A mixture of 60 forward primers for TCR Vbeta segments and 13 reverse primers for TCR Jbeta segments was used in the multiplex PCR. The CDR3 region of rearranged TCR beta genes was amplified from genomic DNA with a multiplex PCR assay. The Illumina HiSeq System was used to sequence the amplified TCR beta libraries as 87-base-pair reads. The study's own analysis went as follows. Across the 640 or so repertoires, a later analysis counted 60 million to 90 million unique TCR beta chains, roughly 11 million of which were shared by at least two donors. A nearest-neighbor algorithm error-corrected the raw reads and collapsed the reads into unique sequences, merging closely related sequences to remove PCR and sequencing errors. Alignment of CDR3 sequences to IMGT reference sequences was used to assign V, D and J gene segments. For a sequence to be retained, a match of at least six nucleotides to both a V gene segment and a J gene segment was required. Rearrangements were classified as productive when the CDR3 lacked stop codons and remained in frame with V and J, and all other rearrangements were classified as non-productive. Following IMGT convention, CDR3 was defined as the stretch from the second conserved V-encoded cysteine up to the conserved J-encoded phenylalanine. In an earlier analysis of some 550 of the donors, sequences lacking an unambiguous match to a single V gene segment were excluded. An earlier analysis of a few hundred of the donors called V segments functional above 56.7% productive rearrangements and segregating when the between-donor standard deviation exceeded 5%. A statistical classification framework was developed to diagnose cytomegalovirus status using the catalog of TCR beta chain sequences. A later analysis assigned V and J genes by comparing TCR nucleotide sequences with IMGT/GENE-DB human TR gene sequences. In a later analysis, CDR3 sequences and most-parsimonious VDJ recombination scenarios were assigned using the TCRdist pipeline. In a later analysis, each TCR beta chain was defined by its CDR3 amino acid sequence together with its V-gene family, and reads lacking a unique V-gene family were excluded. In a later analysis, around 650 highly shared, low-generation-probability nucleotide sequences were removed to address suspected cross-contamination and a sequencing artifact. In a later analysis, a clonal expansion index was calculated for each public chain from normalized within-repertoire ranks of inferred template counts. In a later analysis, generation probabilities were computed with a VDJ recombination model fitted to out-of-frame rearrangements, and the resulting probabilities were checked against IGoR. In a later analysis, TCR-TCR, TCR-HLA and TCR-CMV co-occurrence was scored with hypergeometric tests, and a repertoire-size bias correction was applied to TCR pairs. A later analysis estimated false discovery rates by permuting HLA or CMV assignments 20 times. In a later analysis, co-occurring TCRs were grouped using DBSCAN, with TCRdist sequence similarity added in when clustering inside HLA-allele-positive subsets. For co-occurrence clustering, repertoires with fewer than 30,000 or more than 120,000 public chains were excluded, along with about five repertoires with anomalous nucleotide sharing. This immuneACCESS table, as held by TCRdb, lists in-frame sequences with V and J called but not all clones. Of the missing ones, under half trace to an unresolved V gene in checked studies; the others have no known cause. V and J calls and clone size come straight from that table; D and trimming were deduced from the DNA. Recorded for this sample are roughly 100,000 clones; around 80% of them occurred a single time. About 5.3% of the sample is held by the ten biggest clonotypes.

The cohort consisted of hundreds of healthy bone marrow donors. At the time of sampling, all cohort members were nominally healthy, though unrecorded immune exposures were likely present. The donor was CMV seronegative and belonged to the group of 352 seronegative cohort members. A peripheral blood sample was provided by each donor, and peripheral blood mononuclear cells were used for TCR beta sequencing. Genomic DNA was extracted from the blood cell samples with the Qiagen DNeasy Blood Extraction Kit. General study outcomes and caveats: In a later analysis, TCR association rates were found to vary across HLA loci, with the most associated TCRs seen for DRB1 alleles and the fewest for HLA-C alleles. In vitro tests confirmed that a few of the cytomegalovirus-associated TCR beta chains recognize cytomegalovirus antigens. According to a later analysis, parvovirus B19, influenza, CMV and Epstein-Barr virus appeared linked to several top co-occurrence clusters. While some public TCRs were present in many individuals, most TCR sequences turned up only very rarely across donors. The classifier was reported to diagnose cytomegalovirus status with high specificity and sensitivity in both the original cohort and the validation cohort. According to a later analysis, most CMV-associated TCR beta chains appeared to be HLA-restricted, and the HLA associations seemed to be driven largely by CMV exposure. Sequencing depth was assumed to be roughly uniform across donors in the presence/absence analyses, though that assumption may not hold. In a later analysis, HLA-associated TCR beta chains showed more clonal expansion and lower generation probabilities than non-associated chains that were equally common. The earlier analysis of 450 to 700 of the donors excluded over 15 rarely observed V segments, including chromosome 9 orphons, because counts were too low. In a later genetic analysis, a missense DCLRE1C variant was associated with V-gene and J-gene trimming of TCR beta chains, and the association was replicated in an independent cohort. A group of highly shared sequence variants was considered likely to be a technical artifact of the sequencing pipeline. In the study, some 160 TCR beta chains were listed as associated with cytomegalovirus. According to a later genetic analysis, donors in an Asian-associated ancestry cluster had fewer N-insertions in productive TCRs than the approximately 710-donor mean. Linkage disequilibrium might explain the correlated functional status among segregating V segments, but an unknown experimental factor could not be ruled out. It was suggested by the authors that the approach could potentially be generalized to other disease states and immunological phenotypes. In this cohort, only TCR beta chains were sequenced, and detectable features were limited by the absence of alpha or paired-chain data. Some IMGT-functional V segments, including TRBV6-2 and TRBV6-3, could not be told apart with the 87-base-pair reads, so those segments were excluded. When HLA alleles, especially DR and DQ, strongly co-occurred, attributing TCR associations to individual alleles was difficult. In an earlier analysis of about 540 of the donors, most TCR beta V segments were observed in productive rearrangements about 87% or about 30% of the time, broadly matching IMGT annotations. A further reported finding was that TCR beta sequences accurately predicted the HLA-A and HLA-B alleles for most subjects in the first cohort. Specific HLA alleles were associated with 18,000 or so TCR beta sequences at a false discovery rate of 0.05 in a later analysis. Because some donors lacked HLA typing at each locus, the association tests relied only on the typed subset. Immune exposure information for the cohort was limited to CMV serostatus.

Material for sequencing was PBMCs. The receptor chain draws on TRBV6-1 and TRBJ2-7, with 7 bases aligning to TRBD1. This clonotype was obtained from a male donor in good health and CMV-seronegative. Here the CDR3 is given as CASSETDRVDEQYF. Read as DNA, the sequence is TGTGCCAGCAGTGAAACAGACAGGGTTGACGAGCAGTACTTC.